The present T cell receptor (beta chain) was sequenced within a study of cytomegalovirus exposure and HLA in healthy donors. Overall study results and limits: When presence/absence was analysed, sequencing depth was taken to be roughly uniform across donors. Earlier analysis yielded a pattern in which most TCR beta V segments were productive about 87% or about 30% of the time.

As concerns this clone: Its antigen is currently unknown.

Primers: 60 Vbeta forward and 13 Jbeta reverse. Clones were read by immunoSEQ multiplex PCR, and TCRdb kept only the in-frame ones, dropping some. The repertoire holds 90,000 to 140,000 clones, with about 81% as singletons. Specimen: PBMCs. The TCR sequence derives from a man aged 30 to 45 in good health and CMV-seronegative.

The CDR3 DNA is TGTGCCAGCAGCTTGGCACGCGTTCTAGGTGAAGCTTTCTTT. Translated, it gives CASSLARVLGEAFF. V gene TRBV5-6 combines with J gene TRBJ1-1; D is uncertain. CDR1 and CDR2 from the germline V gene are SGHDT and YYEEEE. The V gene lost 0 bases and the J gene lost 7 bases, with 13 bases spanning the gap. This CDR3 spans 14 amino acids.